The 19 T cell receptor beta chains given below trace back to one sample, sequenced in a study of cytomegalovirus exposure and HLA in healthy donors. In the PCR, 60 Vbeta and 13 Jbeta primers were used. Data came from immunoSEQ multiplex PCR; TCRdb stores just in-frame clones and leaves some out. The sample has 150,000 to 200,000 clones; almost 85% are singletons. The specimen sequenced was PBMCs. The receptors here all came from a boy under 18 in good health and CMV-seronegative.

This clone was recorded once. The genes are TRBV9 and TRBJ2-7, with TRBD2 matching 11 bases. With 5 bases clipped from V and 0 bases from J, the junction kept 1 base outside the gene matches. The CDR3 totals 14 residues. From germline, CDR1 is SGDLS and CDR2 YYNGEE. The CDR3 DNA sequence: TGTGCCAGCAGTCTAGCGGGGGGCTCCTACGAGCAGTACTTC. It codes for CASSLAGGSYEQYF.

This sequence joins TRBV27 and TRBJ2-5, with D possibly being TRBD1 (5 bases). The CDR3 is 14 residues long. Deletions cut 3 bases from V and 3 bases from J, with 11 bases between. Per the germline V gene, CDR1 is MNHEY and CDR2 is SMNVEV (reference sequence). This chain's CDR3 is CASSLGSREETQYF. CDR3 sequence (DNA): TGTGCCAGCAGTTTGGGCAGCAGGGAAGAGACCCAGTACTTC.

The chain carries TRBV28 and TRBJ2-7, with D perhaps matching TRBD2 (5 bases). CDR3 length: 15 amino acids. V dropped 5 bases and J dropped 0 bases, with 14 bases sitting between them. Looked up from germline, CDR1 is MDHEN and CDR2 is SYDVKM. As DNA, the CDR3 is TGTGCCAGCAGTCCCTCCACTAGGAGCTCCTACGAGCAGTACTTC. Its protein is CASSPSTRSSYEQYF.

V is TRBV4-1 and J is TRBJ1-5, with D hard to call. The CDR3 length is 13 residues. The V gene lost 1 base and the J gene lost 2 bases, with 3 bases spanning the gap. Germline V gene lookup returns CDR1 MGHRA and CDR2 YSYEKL. DNA of the CDR3: TGCGCCAGCAGCCAAGTCGGCAATCAGCCCCAGCATTTT. Translation gives CASSQVGNQPQHF.

The chain employs TRBV20-1 and TRBJ1-4; D is uncertain. The CDR3 has 11 residues. Germline-derived CDR1 and CDR2 are DFQATT and SNEGSKA (reference sequence). V was shortened by 4 bases and J by 8 bases, with 8 bases between the two germline ends. The CDR3 nucleotides read TGCAGTGCTACCAGAAACGAAAAACTGTTTTTT. Its protein is CSATRNEKLFF.

The chain recombines TRBV5-1 with TRBJ2-7; possible D gene TRBD1, 6 bases. The V end lost 4 bases, the J end lost 2 bases, and 13 bases lay between the germline ends. The CDR3 sequence is 14 residues long. CDR1 SGHRS and CDR2 YFSETQ come from the germline V gene. CDR3 in amino acids: CASSPGGQTYEQYF. DNA of the CDR3: TGCGCCAGCAGCCCTGGGGGACAAACCTACGAGCAGTACTTC.

The chain is built from TRBV29-1 and TRBJ2-5; D is possibly TRBD1 (6 bases). The V gene's germline CDR1 is SQVTM and CDR2 ANQGSEA. CDR3 length: 12 amino acids. Trimming pared 3 bases from V and 5 bases from J, leaving 10 bases between. Here the CDR3 DNA reads TGCAGCGTTGACAGGGGCCGGGAGACCCAGTACTTC. This translates into CSVDRGRETQYF.

The CDR3 protein is CASRNPVRSGNTIYF. CDR3 bases: TGTGCCAGCCGTAATCCGGTGCGCTCTGGAAACACCATATATTTT. The chain combines TRBV21-1 with TRBJ1-3. TRBV21-1 is termed a pseudogene. The length of the CDR3 is 15 residues.

The chain links TRBV5-4 to TRBJ2-7; weak D call: TRBD2 (6 bases). Germline values: CDR1 SGHNT, CDR2 YYREEE (reference sequence). Trimming cost V 4 bases and J 3 bases, with 20 bases left between them. The CDR3 runs to 16 residues. CDR3 sequence (DNA): TGTGCCAGCAGCACCGATTACAGGAGGGTTAACTACGAGCAGTACTTC. This codes for CASSTDYRRVNYEQYF.

V is TRBV19 and J is TRBJ1-5; D perhaps matches TRBD1 (6 bases). Between the trimmed V and J ends, which lost 4 bases and 0 bases, there was a span of 10 bases. CDR3 length: 15 amino acids. In germline, CDR1 is LNHDA, CDR2 SQIVND (reference sequence). The CDR3: CASSRTEPSNQPQHF. The CDR3 coding sequence is TGTGCCAGTAGTAGGACAGAACCTAGCAATCAGCCCCAGCATTTT.

The V and J genes are TRBV7-8 and TRBJ1-2, with D possibly matching TRBD1 (5 bases). The ends were cut back, 5 bases at V and 7 bases at J, with 11 bases in the middle. CDR1 is SGHVS and CDR2 is FQNEAQ in the germline V gene. The CDR3 runs to 12 residues. CDR3 region: CASSTDSVGYTF. DNA of the CDR3: TGTGCCAGCAGCACTGACAGTGTTGGCTACACCTTC. The full variable domain, in which reference TRBV7-8 and TRBJ1-2 provide the parts outside the CDR3, is GAGVSQSPRYKVAKRGQDVALRCDPISGHVSLFWYQQALGQGPEFLTYFQNEAQLDKSGLPSDRFFAERPEGSVSTLKIQRTQQEDSAVYLCASSTDSVGYTFGSGTRLTVV.

The CDR3 region is CASSPGGTGSYEQYF. The CDR3, as DNA: TGCGCCAGCAGCCCAGGGGGGACAGGGAGCTACGAGCAGTACTTC. V gene TRBV10-2 combines with J gene TRBJ2-7; 9 bases are shared with TRBD1. Germline values: CDR1 WSHSY, CDR2 SAAADI. This CDR3 comprises 15 residues. After removal of 6 bases from V and 3 bases from J, the junction contained 9 bases not matched to a gene.

The gene calls are TRBV9 and TRBJ1-1; possibly TRBD1 for D (6 bases). Germline V CDR1 and CDR2: SGDLS, YYNGEE. Trimming removed 0 bases at V and 4 bases at J, with 19 bases between. This CDR3 comprises 17 residues. The CDR3 DNA reads as TGTGCCAGCAGCGTAGACCCGGGACAAGGGATAATCACTGAAGCTTTCTTT. Amino acid sequence: CASSVDPGQGIITEAFF.

The V gene is TRBV9, the J gene TRBJ2-1; 7 nucleotides agree with TRBD2. The CDR3 sequence is 17 residues long. V lost 0 bases and J lost 6; bases outside the gene matches: 12. Germline-derived CDR1 and CDR2 are SGDLS and YYNGEE. CDR3: CASSVGGGGELSNEQFF. The DNA for the CDR3 is TGTGCCAGCAGCGTAGGTGGGGGGGGAGAACTTTCCAATGAGCAGTTCTTC.

This CDR3 is CASSLAVPVGNTEAFF. As DNA, the CDR3 is TGTGCCAGCAGCTTAGCGGTACCGGTCGGGAACACTGAAGCTTTCTTT. The chain uses TRBV13 and TRBJ1-1, with D unclear. The CDR3 loop spans 16 amino acids. V gave up 1 base and J gave up 1 base, with 13 bases separating them. CDR1 is PRHDT, CDR2 FYEKMQ, per germline (reference sequence).

The chain employs TRBV5-4 and TRBJ1-1; possibly TRBD1 for D (6 bases). Trimming pared 6 bases from V and 1 base from J, leaving 13 bases between. CDR3 length: 14 residues. The V gene's germline CDR1 is SGHNT and CDR2 YYREEE (reference sequence). The CDR3 spells CASKTGTTNTEAFF. CDR3 DNA: TGTGCCAGCAAAACCGGGACAACGAACACTGAAGCTTTCTTT.

In its sample, this clone was seen once. V gene TRBV28 combines with J gene TRBJ1-1, with D possibly TRBD1 on 6 matching bases. Germline V gives CDR1 MDHEN, CDR2 SYDVKM. This CDR3 spans 13 amino acids. Between the trimmed V and J ends, which lost 5 bases and 8 bases, there was a span of 15 bases. CDR3 bases: TGTGCCAGCAGTCTCCCGGACAGAGGGGAAGCTTTCTTT. It specifies CASSLPDRGEAFF.

This chain uses TRBV28 with TRBJ2-5; 11 bases line up with TRBD1. Germline CDR1 reads MDHEN; CDR2 reads SYDVKM. V was clipped by 8 bases and J by 5 bases; unmatched bases: 7. This CDR3 is built from 14 residues. The CDR3 nucleotides are TGTGCCAGCTATCGGACAGGGGGCTTTGAGACCCAGTACTTC. Translated: CASYRTGGFETQYF.

The chain is built from TRBV6-5 and TRBJ2-5; D perhaps matches TRBD1 (5 bases). The CDR3 consists of 13 residues. Germline loops: CDR1 MNHEY, CDR2 SVGAGI. The ends were cut back, 5 bases at V and 5 bases at J, with 12 bases in the middle. This CDR3 is CASSAQGMETQYF. The CDR3 nucleotides are TGTGCCAGCAGTGCCCAGGGAATGGAGACCCAGTACTTC.